This T cell receptor (beta chain) was recovered during a study of OX40 agonist ivuxolimab in advanced cancers. Repertoires were generated with immunoSEQ multiplex PCR, while TCRdb's copy carries only in-frame clones and drops some. The data contain some 62,000 clones, under 95% of them seen just once; the ten biggest clones take up 5.2%. The CDR3 has 14 residues. Looked up from germline, CDR1 is SGHRS and CDR2 is YFSETQ. The V gene lost 5 bases and the J gene lost 4 bases, with 13 bases spanning the gap. The V and J genes are TRBV5-1 and TRBJ1-5, with D possibly matching TRBD1 (5 bases). This TCR was sampled from an adult with an advanced solid tumor such as melanoma, head and neck, liver or kidney cancer. The sequencing here drew on CD4+ or CD8+ T cells sorted from blood, taken in a trial of the OX40 agonist ivuxolimab. CDR3 in amino acids: CASSPGHANQPQHF. In nucleotides, the CDR3 is TGCGCCAGCAGTCCAGGACACGCAAATCAGCCCCAGCATTTT.